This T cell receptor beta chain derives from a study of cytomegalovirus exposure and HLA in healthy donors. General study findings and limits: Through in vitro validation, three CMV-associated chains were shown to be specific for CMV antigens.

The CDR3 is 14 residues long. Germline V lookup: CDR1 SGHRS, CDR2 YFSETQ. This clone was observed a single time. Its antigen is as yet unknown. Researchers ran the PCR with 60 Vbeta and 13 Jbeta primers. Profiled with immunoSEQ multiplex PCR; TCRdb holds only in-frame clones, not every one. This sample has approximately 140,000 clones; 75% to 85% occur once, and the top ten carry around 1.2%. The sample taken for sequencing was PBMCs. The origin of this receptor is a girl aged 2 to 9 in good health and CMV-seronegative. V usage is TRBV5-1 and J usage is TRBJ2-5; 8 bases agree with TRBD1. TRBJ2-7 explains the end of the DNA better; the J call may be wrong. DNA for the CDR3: TGCGCCAGCAGCTTGGGGACAGGGACCTACGAGCAGTACTTC. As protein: CASSLGTGTYEQYF.